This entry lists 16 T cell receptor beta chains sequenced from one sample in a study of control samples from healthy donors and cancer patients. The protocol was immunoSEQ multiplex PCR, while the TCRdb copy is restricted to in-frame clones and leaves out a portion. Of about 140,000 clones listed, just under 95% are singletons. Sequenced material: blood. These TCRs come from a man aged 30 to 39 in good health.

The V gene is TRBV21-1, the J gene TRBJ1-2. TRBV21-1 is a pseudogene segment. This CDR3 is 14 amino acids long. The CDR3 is CASSKRGGHYGYTF. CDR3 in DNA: TGTGCCAGCAGCAAGAGGGGGGGTCACTATGGCTACACCTTC.

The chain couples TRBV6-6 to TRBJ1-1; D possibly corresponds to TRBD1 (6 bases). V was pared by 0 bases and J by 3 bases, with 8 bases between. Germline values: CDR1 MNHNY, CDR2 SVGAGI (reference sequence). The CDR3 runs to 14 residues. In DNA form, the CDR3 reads TGTGCCAGCAGTTACTCGAGGGGGGACACTGAAGCTTTCTTT. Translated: CASSYSRGDTEAFF.

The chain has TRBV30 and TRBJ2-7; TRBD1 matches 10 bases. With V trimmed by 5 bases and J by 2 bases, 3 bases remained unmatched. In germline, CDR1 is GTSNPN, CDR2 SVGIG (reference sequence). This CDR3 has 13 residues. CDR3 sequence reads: CAWRQGATYEQYF. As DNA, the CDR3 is TGTGCCTGGCGACAGGGGGCTACCTACGAGCAGTACTTC. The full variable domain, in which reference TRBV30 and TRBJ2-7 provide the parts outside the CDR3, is SQTIHQWPATLVQPVGSPLSLECTVEGTSNPNLYWYRQAAGRGLQLLFYSVGIGQISSEVPQNLSASRPQDRQFILSSKKLLLSDSGFYLCAWRQGATYEQYFGPGTRLTVT.

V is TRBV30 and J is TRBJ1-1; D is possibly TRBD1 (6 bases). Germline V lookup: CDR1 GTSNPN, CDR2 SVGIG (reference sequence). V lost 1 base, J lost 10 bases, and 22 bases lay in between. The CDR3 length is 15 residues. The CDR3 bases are TGTGCCTGGAGTGGAGAAGGGGACACCCAGAGGAGAGCTTTCTTT. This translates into CAWSGEGDTQRRAFF. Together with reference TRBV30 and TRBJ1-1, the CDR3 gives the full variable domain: SQTIHQWPATLVQPVGSPLSLECTVEGTSNPNLYWYRQAAGRGLQLLFYSVGIGQISSEVPQNLSASRPQDRQFILSSKKLLLSDSGFYLCAWSGEGDTQRRAFFGQGTRLTVV.

CDR3 protein: CASSTRQGLTNSPLHF. In DNA, the CDR3 is TGTGCCAGCAGTACTCGACAGGGTTTAACTAATTCACCCCTCCACTTT. This sequence joins TRBV27 and TRBJ1-6; 7 bases are a match to TRBD1. This CDR3 comprises 16 residues. Germline CDR1 reads MNHEY; CDR2 reads SMNVEV (reference sequence). V dropped 5 bases and J dropped 6; count of bases not matched to a gene: 10.

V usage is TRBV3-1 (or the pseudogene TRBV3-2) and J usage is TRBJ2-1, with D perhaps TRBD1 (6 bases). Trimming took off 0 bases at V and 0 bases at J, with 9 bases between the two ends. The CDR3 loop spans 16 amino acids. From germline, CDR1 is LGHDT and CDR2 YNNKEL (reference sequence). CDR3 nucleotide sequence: TGTGCCAGCAGCCAAGAGGGACACCACTCCTACAATGAGCAGTTCTTC. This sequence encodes CASSQEGHHSYNEQFF.

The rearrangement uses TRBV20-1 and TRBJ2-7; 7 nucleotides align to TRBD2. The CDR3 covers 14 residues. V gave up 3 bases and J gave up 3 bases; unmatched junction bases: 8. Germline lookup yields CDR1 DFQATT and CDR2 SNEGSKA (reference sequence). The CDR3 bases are TGCAGTGCTAGTCAGGCGGGAGCATACTACGAGCAGTACTTC. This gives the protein CSASQAGAYYEQYF.

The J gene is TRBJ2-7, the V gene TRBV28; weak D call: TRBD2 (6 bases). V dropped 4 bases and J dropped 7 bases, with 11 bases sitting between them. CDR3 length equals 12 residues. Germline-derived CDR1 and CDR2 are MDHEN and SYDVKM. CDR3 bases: TGTGCCAGCAGTTCGTCTAGCGTAGAGCAGTACTTC. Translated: CASSSSSVEQYF. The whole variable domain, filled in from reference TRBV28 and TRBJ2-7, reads DVKVTQSSRYLVKRTGEKVFLECVQDMDHENMFWYRQDPGLGLRLIYFSYDVKMKEKGDIPEGYSVSREKKERFSLILESASTNQTSMYLCASSSSSVEQYFGPGTRLTVT.

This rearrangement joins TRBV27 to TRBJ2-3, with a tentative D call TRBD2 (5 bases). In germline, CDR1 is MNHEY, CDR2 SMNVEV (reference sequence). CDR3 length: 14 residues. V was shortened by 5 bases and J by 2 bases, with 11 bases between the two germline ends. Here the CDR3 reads CASSTFRDTDTQYF. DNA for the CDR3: TGTGCCAGCAGTACGTTCCGGGACACAGATACGCAGTATTTT.

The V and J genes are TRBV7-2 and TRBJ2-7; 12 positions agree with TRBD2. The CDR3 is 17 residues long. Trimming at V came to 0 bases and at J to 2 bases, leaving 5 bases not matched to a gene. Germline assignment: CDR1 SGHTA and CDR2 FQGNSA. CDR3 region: CASSLAGLAGLAYEQYF. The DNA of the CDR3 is TGTGCCAGCAGCTTAGCGGGACTAGCGGGTTTAGCCTACGAGCAGTACTTC.

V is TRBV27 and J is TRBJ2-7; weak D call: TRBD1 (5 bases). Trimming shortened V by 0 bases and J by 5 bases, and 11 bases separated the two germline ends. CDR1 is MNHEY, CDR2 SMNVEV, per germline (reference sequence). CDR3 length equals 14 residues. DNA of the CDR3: TGTGCCAGCAGTTTATCCCCAGGGTTTCACGAGCAGTACTTC. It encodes CASSLSPGFHEQYF.

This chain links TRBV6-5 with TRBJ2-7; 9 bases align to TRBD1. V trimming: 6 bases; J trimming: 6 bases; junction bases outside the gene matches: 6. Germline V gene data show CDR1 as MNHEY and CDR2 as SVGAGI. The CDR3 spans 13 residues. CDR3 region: CASRDRQGGEQYF. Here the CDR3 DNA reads TGTGCCAGCAGGGACAGACAGGGGGGCGAGCAGTACTTC.

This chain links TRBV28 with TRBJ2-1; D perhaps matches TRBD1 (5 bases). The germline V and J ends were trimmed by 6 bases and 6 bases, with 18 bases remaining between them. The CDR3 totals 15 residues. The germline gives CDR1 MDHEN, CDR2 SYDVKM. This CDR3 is CASSPWQGGSNEQFF. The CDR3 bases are TGTGCCAGCAGCCCATGGCAGGGTGGGTCCAATGAGCAGTTCTTC.

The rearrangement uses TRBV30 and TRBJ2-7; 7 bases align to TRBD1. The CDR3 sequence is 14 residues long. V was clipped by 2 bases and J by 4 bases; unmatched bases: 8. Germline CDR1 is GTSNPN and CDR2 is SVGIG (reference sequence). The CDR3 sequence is CAWSKTGLTYEQYF. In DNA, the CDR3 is TGTGCCTGGAGTAAGACAGGGCTGACGTACGAGCAGTACTTC.

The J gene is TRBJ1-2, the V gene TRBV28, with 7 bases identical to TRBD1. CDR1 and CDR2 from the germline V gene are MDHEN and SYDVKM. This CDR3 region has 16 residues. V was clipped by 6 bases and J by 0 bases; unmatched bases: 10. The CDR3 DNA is TGTGCCAGCAGGAGACAGGGACCAACTGCTAACTATGGCTACACCTTC. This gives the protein CASRRQGPTANYGYTF.

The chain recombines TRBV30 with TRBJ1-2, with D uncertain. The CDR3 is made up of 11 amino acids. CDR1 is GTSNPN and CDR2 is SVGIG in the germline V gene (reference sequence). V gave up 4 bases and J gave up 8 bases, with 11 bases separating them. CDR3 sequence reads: CAWTIMGGYTF. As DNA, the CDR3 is TGTGCCTGGACCATAATGGGCGGCTACACCTTC.